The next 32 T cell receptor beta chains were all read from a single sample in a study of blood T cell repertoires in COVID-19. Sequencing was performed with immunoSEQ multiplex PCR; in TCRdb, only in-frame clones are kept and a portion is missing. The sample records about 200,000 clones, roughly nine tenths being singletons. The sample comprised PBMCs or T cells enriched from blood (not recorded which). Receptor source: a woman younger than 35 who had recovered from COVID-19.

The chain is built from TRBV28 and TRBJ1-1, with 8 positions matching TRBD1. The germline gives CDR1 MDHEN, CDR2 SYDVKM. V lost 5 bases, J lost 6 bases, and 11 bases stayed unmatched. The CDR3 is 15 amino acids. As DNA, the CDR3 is TGTGCCAGCAGTCCGGGACAGGTGGGTAACCCTGAAGCTTTCTTT. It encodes CASSPGQVGNPEAFF.

CDR3 residues: CASSLSWSPGTIYF. The CDR3 DNA follows: TGTGCCAGCAGTTTATCGTGGTCCCCGGGCACCATATATTTT. The chain is built from TRBV27 and TRBJ1-3, with D uncertain. The germline V gene has CDR1 MNHEY and CDR2 SMNVEV (reference sequence). The CDR3 extends over 14 amino acids. V was pared by 0 bases and J by 9 bases, with 12 bases between.

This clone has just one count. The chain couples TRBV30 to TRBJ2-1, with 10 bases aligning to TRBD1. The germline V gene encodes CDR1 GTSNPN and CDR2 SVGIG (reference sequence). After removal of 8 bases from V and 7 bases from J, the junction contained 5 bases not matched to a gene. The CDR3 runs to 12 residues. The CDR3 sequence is CAGRTGGNEQFF. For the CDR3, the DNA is TGTGCCGGACGGACAGGGGGGAATGAGCAGTTCTTC. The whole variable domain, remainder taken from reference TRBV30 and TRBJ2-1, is SQTIHQWPATLVQPVGSPLSLECTVEGTSNPNLYWYRQAAGRGLQLLFYSVGIGQISSEVPQNLSASRPQDRQFILSSKKLLLSDSGFYLCAGRTGGNEQFFGPGTRLTVL.

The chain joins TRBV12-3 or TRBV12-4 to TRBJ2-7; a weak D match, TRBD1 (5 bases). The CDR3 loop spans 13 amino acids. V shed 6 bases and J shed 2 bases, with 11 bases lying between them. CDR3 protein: CASSAGYPYEQYF. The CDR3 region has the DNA TGTGCCAGCAGCGCAGGGTACCCCTACGAGCAGTACTTC.

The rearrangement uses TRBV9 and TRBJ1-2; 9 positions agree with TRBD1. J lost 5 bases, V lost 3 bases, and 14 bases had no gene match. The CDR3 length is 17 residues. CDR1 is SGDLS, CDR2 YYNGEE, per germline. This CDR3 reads CASSDSRTGDLGYGYTF. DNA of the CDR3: TGTGCCAGCAGCGATAGTCGGACAGGGGATTTGGGGTATGGCTACACCTTC.

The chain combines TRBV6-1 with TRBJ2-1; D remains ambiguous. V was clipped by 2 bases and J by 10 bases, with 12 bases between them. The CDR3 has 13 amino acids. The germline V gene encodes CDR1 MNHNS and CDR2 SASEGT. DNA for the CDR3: TGTGCCAGCAGTGAATATCAGTACCCCGAGCAGTTCTTC. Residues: CASSEYQYPEQFF.

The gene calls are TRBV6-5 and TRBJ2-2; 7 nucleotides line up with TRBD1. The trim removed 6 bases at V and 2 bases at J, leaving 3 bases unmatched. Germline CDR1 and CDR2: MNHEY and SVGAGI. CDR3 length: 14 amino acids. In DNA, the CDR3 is TGTGCCAGCAGGCGACAGGGTAACACCGGGGAGCTGTTTTTT. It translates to CASRRQGNTGELFF.

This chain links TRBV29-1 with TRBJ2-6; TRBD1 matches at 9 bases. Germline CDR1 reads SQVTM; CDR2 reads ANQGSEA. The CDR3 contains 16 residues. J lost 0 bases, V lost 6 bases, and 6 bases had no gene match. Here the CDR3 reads CSVGGQGLSGANVLTF. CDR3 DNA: TGCAGCGTGGGGGGACAGGGACTCTCTGGGGCCAACGTCCTGACTTTC.

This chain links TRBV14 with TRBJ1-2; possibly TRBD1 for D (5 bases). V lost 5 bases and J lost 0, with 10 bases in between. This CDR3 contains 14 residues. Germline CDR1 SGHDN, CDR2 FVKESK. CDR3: CASSYDSTNYGYTF. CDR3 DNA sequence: TGTGCCAGCAGCTATGACAGCACTAACTATGGCTACACCTTC.

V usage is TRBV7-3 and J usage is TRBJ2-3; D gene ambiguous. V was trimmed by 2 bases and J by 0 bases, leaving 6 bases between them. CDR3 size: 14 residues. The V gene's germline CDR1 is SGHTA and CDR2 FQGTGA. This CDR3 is CASSLAGSTDTQYF. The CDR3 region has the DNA TGTGCCAGCAGCTTAGCAGGTAGCACAGATACGCAGTATTTT.

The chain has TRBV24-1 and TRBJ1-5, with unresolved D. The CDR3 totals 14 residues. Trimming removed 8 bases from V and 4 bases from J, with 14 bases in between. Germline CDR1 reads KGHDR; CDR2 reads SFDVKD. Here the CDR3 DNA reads TGTGCCACCACCCCTGGGCAGCTAAATCAGCCCCAGCATTTT. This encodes CATTPGQLNQPQHF.

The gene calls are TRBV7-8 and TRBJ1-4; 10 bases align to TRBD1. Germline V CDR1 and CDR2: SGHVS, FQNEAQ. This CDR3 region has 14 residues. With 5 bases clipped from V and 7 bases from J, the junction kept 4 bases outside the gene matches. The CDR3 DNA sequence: TGTGCCAGCAGCCAAGGGACAGGGGCTGAAAAACTGTTTTTT. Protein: CASSQGTGAEKLFF.

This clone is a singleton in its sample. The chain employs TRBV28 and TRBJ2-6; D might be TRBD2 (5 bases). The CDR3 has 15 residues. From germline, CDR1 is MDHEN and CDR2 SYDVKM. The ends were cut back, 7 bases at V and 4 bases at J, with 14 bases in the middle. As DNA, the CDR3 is TGTGCCAGCACCCTCGGAGGAACGGGGGCCAACGTCCTGACTTTC. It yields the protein CASTLGGTGANVLTF.

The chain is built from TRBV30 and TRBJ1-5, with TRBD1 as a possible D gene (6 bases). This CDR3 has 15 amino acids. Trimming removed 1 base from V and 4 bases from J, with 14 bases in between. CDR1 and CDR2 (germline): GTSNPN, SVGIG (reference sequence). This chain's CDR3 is CAWSDPGTPNQPQHF. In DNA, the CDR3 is TGTGCCTGGAGTGATCCCGGGACACCGAATCAGCCCCAGCATTTT.

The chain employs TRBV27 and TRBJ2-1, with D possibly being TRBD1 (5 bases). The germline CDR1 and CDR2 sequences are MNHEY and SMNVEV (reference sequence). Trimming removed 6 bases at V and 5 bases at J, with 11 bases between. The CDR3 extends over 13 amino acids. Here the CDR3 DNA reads TGTGCCAGCAGCCCGACAGAGAACAATGAGCAGTTCTTC. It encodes CASSPTENNEQFF.

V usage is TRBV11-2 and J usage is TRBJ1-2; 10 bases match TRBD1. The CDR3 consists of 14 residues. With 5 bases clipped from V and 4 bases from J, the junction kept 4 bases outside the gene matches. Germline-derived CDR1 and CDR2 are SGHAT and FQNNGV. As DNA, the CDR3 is TGTGCCAGCAGCGCCGGGACAGGGGCCTATGGCTACACCTTC. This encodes CASSAGTGAYGYTF.

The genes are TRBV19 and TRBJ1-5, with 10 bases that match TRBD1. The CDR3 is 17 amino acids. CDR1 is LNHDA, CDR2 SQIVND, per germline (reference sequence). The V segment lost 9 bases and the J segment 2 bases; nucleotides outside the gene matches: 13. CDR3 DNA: TGTGCCAGGACCCGATACCGGGACAGGGGTGGCAATCAGCCCCAGCATTTT. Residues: CARTRYRDRGGNQPQHF.

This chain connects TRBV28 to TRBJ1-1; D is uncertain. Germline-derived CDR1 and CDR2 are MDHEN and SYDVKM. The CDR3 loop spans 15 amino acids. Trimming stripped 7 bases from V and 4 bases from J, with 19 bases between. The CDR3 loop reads CASITRWASSTEAFF. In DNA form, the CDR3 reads TGTGCCAGCATAACCCGGTGGGCTTCGAGCACTGAAGCTTTCTTT.

In DNA, the CDR3 is TGTGCCAGCAGCTTGGCCCGCTGGTCAGTCCAAGAGACCCAGTACTTC. Translated: CASSLARWSVQETQYF. The chain employs TRBV5-5 and TRBJ2-5; no clear D. V lost 0 bases to trimming and J lost 1 base, with 13 bases between them. Germline V gene sequence: CDR1 SGHKS, CDR2 YYEKEE (reference sequence). The CDR3 is 16 residues long.

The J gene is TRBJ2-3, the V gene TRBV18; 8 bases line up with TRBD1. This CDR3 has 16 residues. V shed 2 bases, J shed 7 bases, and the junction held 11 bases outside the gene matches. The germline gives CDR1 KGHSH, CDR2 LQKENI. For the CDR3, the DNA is TGTGCCAGCTCACCAGAGGCCCAGGGGGCCGCGAATACGCAGTATTTT. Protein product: CASSPEAQGAANTQYF.

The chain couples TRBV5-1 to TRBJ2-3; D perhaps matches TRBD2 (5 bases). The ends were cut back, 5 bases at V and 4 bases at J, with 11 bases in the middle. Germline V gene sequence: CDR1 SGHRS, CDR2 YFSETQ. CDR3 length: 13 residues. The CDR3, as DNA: TGCGCCAGCAGTGGGTCGGGGTCAGATACGCAGTATTTT. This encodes CASSGSGSDTQYF.

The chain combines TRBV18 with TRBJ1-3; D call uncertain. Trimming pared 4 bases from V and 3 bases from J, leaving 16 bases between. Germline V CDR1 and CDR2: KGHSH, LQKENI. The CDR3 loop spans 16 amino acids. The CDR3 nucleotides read TGTGCCAGCTCACTAGGATTCGTTGGAGGTGGAAACACCATATATTTT. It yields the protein CASSLGFVGGGNTIYF.

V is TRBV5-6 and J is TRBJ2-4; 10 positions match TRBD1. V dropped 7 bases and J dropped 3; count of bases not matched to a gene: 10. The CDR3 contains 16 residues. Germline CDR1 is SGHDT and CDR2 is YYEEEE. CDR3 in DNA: TGTGCCAGCGGGACAGGGGAGCTAGGGGGCAAAAACATTCAGTACTTC. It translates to CASGTGELGGKNIQYF.

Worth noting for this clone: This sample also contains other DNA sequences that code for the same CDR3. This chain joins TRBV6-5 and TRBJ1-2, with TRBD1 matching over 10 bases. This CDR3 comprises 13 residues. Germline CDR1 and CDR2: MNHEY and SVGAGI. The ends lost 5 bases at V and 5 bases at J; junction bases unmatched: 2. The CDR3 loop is CASSQDRGYGYTF. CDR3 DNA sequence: TGTGCCAGCAGTCAGGACAGGGGGTATGGCTACACCTTC.

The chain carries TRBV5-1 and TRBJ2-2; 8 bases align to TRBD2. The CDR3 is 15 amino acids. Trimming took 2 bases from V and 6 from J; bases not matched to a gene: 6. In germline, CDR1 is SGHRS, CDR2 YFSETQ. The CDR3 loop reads CASSLPTSEAGELFF. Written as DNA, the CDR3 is TGCGCCAGCAGCTTACCGACTAGCGAAGCCGGGGAGCTGTTTTTT.

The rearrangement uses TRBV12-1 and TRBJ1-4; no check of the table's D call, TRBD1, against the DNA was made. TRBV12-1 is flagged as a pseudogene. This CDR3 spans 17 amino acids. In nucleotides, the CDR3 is TGTGCCAGCAGCTTTTTGGCTCCGACAGCAACTAATGAAAAACTGTTTTTT. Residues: CASSFLAPTATNEKLFF.

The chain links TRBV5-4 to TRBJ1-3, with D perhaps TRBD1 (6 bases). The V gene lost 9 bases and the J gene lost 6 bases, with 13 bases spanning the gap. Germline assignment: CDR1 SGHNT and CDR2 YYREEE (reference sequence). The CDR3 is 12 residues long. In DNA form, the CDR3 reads TGTGCCACTCAGGGGCAGGAAAACACCATATATTTT. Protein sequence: CATQGQENTIYF.

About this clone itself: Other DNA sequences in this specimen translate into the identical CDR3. DNA of the CDR3: TGCGCCAGCAGCCGGGGGGGAAACACTGAAGCTTTCTTT. Translated, it gives CASSRGGNTEAFF. The chain employs TRBV5-1 and TRBJ1-1; possible D gene TRBD1, 5 bases. This CDR3 contains 13 residues. Germline V CDR1 and CDR2: SGHRS, YFSETQ. With 4 bases removed from V and 2 bases from J, the gap between germline ends came to 9 bases.

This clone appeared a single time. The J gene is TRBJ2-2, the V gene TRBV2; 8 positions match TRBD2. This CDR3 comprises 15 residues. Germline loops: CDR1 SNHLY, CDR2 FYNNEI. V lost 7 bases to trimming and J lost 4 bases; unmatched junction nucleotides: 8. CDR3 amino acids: CASTGSGGSTGELFF. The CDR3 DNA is TGTGCCAGCACTGGGAGCGGGGGATCCACCGGGGAGCTGTTTTTT.

The DNA for the CDR3 is TGTGCCAGCACACAAGCCTCGGGGACTGACGAGCAGTACTTC. Amino acid sequence: CASTQASGTDEQYF. The J gene is TRBJ2-7, the V gene TRBV6-5, with D possibly matching TRBD2 (6 bases). There are 14 residues in the CDR3. The ends were cut back, 7 bases at V and 5 bases at J, with 18 bases in the middle. Germline V CDR1 and CDR2: MNHEY, SVGAGI.

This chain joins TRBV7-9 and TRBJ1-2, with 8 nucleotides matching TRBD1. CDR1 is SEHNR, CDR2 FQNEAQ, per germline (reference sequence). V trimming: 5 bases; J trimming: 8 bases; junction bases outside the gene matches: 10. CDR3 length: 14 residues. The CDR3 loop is CASSEGQAIQGYTF. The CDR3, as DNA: TGTGCCAGCAGCGAGGGACAGGCCATTCAGGGCTACACCTTC.

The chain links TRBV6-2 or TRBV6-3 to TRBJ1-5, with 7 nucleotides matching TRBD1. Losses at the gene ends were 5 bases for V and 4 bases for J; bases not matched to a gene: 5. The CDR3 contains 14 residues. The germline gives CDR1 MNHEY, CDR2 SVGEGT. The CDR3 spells CASSQGTANQPQHF. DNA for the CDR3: TGTGCCAGCAGTCAAGGGACAGCTAATCAGCCCCAGCATTTT.